Listed below are T cell receptor beta chains from one sample, sequenced in a study of shared clonotypes between healthy human individuals. Some clones are missing from TCRdb's copy, which holds only in-frame ones; the method was immunoSEQ multiplex PCR. The table includes about 460,000 clones, 70% to 80% detected once. Sequenced material: PBMCs. The receptors derive from a woman aged 40-49 years in good health. Some clones in this sample may be carry-over from other donors' samples. CDR3s include the opening cysteine and the closing phenylalanine or tryptophan. The D gene is left open where the match is weak. Not every row has a clone size; where given, it reads once, few, many or a size class.

d_gene: TRBD2
j_gene: TRBJ2-3
v_gene: TRBV7-6
abundance: .
CDR3aa: CASSSPGTSGSGGTDTQYF
CDR3nt: TGTGCCAGCAGCTCTCCCGGGACTAGCGGGAGTGGTGGCACAGATACGCAGTATTTT

d_gene: TRBD2
j_gene: TRBJ2-2
v_gene: TRBV4-2
abundance: .
CDR3aa: CASSHLAGGLFTGELFF
CDR3nt: TGTGCCAGCAGCCACCTAGCGGGAGGGCTCTTCACCGGGGAGCTGTTTTTT

d_gene: .
j_gene: TRBJ1-1
v_gene: TRBV9
abundance: once
CDR3aa: CASSVDDKNTEAFF
CDR3nt: TGTGCCAGCAGCGTAGACGACAAGAACACTGAAGCTTTCTTT

d_gene: TRBD1
j_gene: TRBJ1-1
v_gene: TRBV27
abundance: .
CDR3aa: CASSLSPRRTGGAEAFF
CDR3nt: TGTGCCAGCAGTTTATCTCCCCGGAGGACAGGGGGGGCTGAAGCTTTCTTT

d_gene: .
j_gene: TRBJ2-3
v_gene: TRBV7-2
abundance: .
CDR3aa: CASSAGVGTDTQYF
CDR3nt: TGTGCCAGCAGTGCAGGGGTTGGCACAGATACGCAGTATTTT

d_gene: TRBD1
j_gene: TRBJ1-5
v_gene: TRBV28
abundance: .
CDR3aa: CASSLGQDGNQPQHF
CDR3nt: TGTGCCAGCAGCCTGGGACAGGATGGAAATCAGCCCCAGCATTTT

d_gene: TRBD2
j_gene: TRBJ2-1
v_gene: TRBV7-9
abundance: .
CDR3aa: CASSSLAGAFLEQFF
CDR3nt: TGTGCCAGCAGCTCATTAGCGGGAGCGTTTCTTGAGCAGTTCTTC

d_gene: .
j_gene: TRBJ2-5
v_gene: TRBV7-2
abundance: .
CDR3aa: CASSLRQGGGGQETQYF
CDR3nt: TGTGCCAGCAGCTTAAGACAGGGAGGAGGGGGTCAAGAGACCCAGTACTTC

d_gene: .
j_gene: TRBJ2-7
v_gene: TRBV18
abundance: .
CDR3aa: CASSPGVQTYEQYF
CDR3nt: TGTGCCAGCTCACCAGGGGTACAGACTTACGAGCAGTACTTC

d_gene: .
j_gene: TRBJ1-1
v_gene: TRBV30
abundance: .
CDR3aa: CAWIRVLRAFF
CDR3nt: TGTGCCTGGATCAGGGTCTTGCGAGCTTTCTTT

d_gene: .
j_gene: TRBJ1-2
v_gene: TRBV27
abundance: .
CDR3aa: CASSVRVGYGYTF
CDR3nt: TGTGCCAGCAGTGTCAGGGTAGGCTATGGCTACACCTTC

d_gene: .
j_gene: TRBJ2-3
v_gene: TRBV9
abundance: .
CDR3aa: CASSVSSGPEEADTQYF
CDR3nt: TGTGCCAGCAGCGTATCATCGGGGCCTGAGGAGGCAGATACGCAGTATTTT

d_gene: .
j_gene: TRBJ2-3
v_gene: TRBV11-3
abundance: .
CDR3aa: CASSLEGNPTDTQYF
CDR3nt: TGTGCCAGCAGCTTGGAGGGAAACCCCACAGATACGCAGTATTTT

d_gene: .
j_gene: TRBJ1-2
v_gene: TRBV30
abundance: .
CDR3aa: CAWSVLPNYGYTF
CDR3nt: TGTGCCTGGAGTGTATTGCCTAACTATGGCTACACCTTC

d_gene: .
j_gene: TRBJ1-1
v_gene: TRBV6-6
abundance: .
CDR3aa: CASSYGQPNTEAFF
CDR3nt: TGTGCCAGCAGTTACGGACAGCCGAACACTGAAGCTTTCTTT

d_gene: TRBD1
j_gene: TRBJ2-5
v_gene: TRBV5-1
abundance: once
CDR3aa: CASSPGTAGETQYF
CDR3nt: TGCGCCAGCAGCCCGGGGACAGCTGGGGAGACCCAGTACTTC

d_gene: .
j_gene: TRBJ2-7
v_gene: TRBV11-2
abundance: .
CDR3aa: CASSFGGIYEQYF
CDR3nt: TGTGCCAGCAGCTTCGGAGGAATTTACGAGCAGTACTTC

d_gene: .
j_gene: TRBJ2-3
v_gene: TRBV5-6
abundance: .
CDR3aa: CASSLFDGIISDTQYF
CDR3nt: TGTGCCAGCAGCTTGTTTGACGGGATTATCTCAGATACGCAGTATTTT

d_gene: TRBD2
j_gene: TRBJ2-5
v_gene: TRBV10-2
abundance: few
CDR3aa: CASSDLAGGRREQYF
CDR3nt: TGCGCCAGCAGTGACTTAGCGGGAGGCCGTCGGGAGCAGTACTTC

d_gene: .
j_gene: TRBJ1-2
v_gene: TRBV2
abundance: .
CDR3aa: CASRRREYGYTF
CDR3nt: TGTGCCAGCAGAAGACGGGAATATGGCTACACCTTC

d_gene: .
j_gene: TRBJ2-1
v_gene: TRBV30
abundance: .
CDR3aa: CAWSLTPLAPIEQFF
CDR3nt: TGTGCCTGGAGTTTGACGCCCTTGGCGCCAATCGAGCAGTTCTTC

d_gene: .
j_gene: TRBJ1-1
v_gene: TRBV9
abundance: .
CDR3aa: CASSPIGRNTEAFF
CDR3nt: TGTGCCAGCAGCCCCATCGGGAGGAACACTGAAGCTTTCTTT

d_gene: TRBD2
j_gene: TRBJ2-1
v_gene: TRBV7-9
abundance: .
CDR3aa: CASKTSGGAYNEQFF
CDR3nt: TGTGCCAGCAAGACTAGCGGGGGGGCATACAATGAGCAGTTCTTC

d_gene: .
j_gene: TRBJ1-2
v_gene: TRBV29-1
abundance: .
CDR3aa: CSVEGQRIYGYTF
CDR3nt: TGCAGCGTTGAGGGGCAGAGGATCTATGGCTACACCTTC

d_gene: .
j_gene: TRBJ1-2
v_gene: TRBV30
abundance: .
CDR3aa: CACNPSYGYTF
CDR3nt: TGTGCCTGTAACCCCAGCTATGGCTACACCTTC

d_gene: .
j_gene: TRBJ1-2
v_gene: TRBV28
abundance: .
CDR3aa: CASSRLAYGYTF
CDR3nt: TGTGCCAGCAGTCGTCTGGCCTATGGCTACACCTTC

d_gene: TRBD1
j_gene: TRBJ2-7
v_gene: TRBV29-1
abundance: many
CDR3aa: CSASGTERYEQYF
CDR3nt: TGCAGCGCATCCGGGACAGAGCGCTACGAGCAGTACTTC

d_gene: TRBD2
j_gene: TRBJ2-3
v_gene: TRBV5-4
abundance: .
CDR3aa: CASSLVLAGASTDTQYF
CDR3nt: TGTGCCAGCAGCTTGGTACTAGCGGGGGCTAGCACAGATACGCAGTATTTT

d_gene: .
j_gene: TRBJ2-7
v_gene: TRBV7-9
abundance: few
CDR3aa: CASSEQGEGEQYF
CDR3nt: TGTGCCAGCAGCGAACAGGGTGAGGGCGAGCAGTACTTC

d_gene: .
j_gene: TRBJ1-2
v_gene: TRBV28
abundance: .
CDR3aa: CASSFILQGRKGKGGYTF
CDR3nt: TGTGCCAGCAGTTTTATTCTTCAGGGCAGGAAGGGCAAAGGTGGCTACACCTTC

d_gene: .
j_gene: TRBJ1-3
v_gene: TRBV9
abundance: once
CDR3aa: CASSVTGAFGDTIYF
CDR3nt: TGTGCCAGCAGCGTAACGGGGGCCTTTGGGGACACCATATATTTT

d_gene: TRBD2
j_gene: TRBJ2-2
v_gene: TRBV18
abundance: .
CDR3aa: CASSPWGGADTGELFF
CDR3nt: TGTGCCAGCTCACCGTGGGGGGGAGCGGACACCGGGGAGCTGTTTTTT

d_gene: .
j_gene: TRBJ2-2
v_gene: TRBV6-5
abundance: once
CDR3aa: CASSVDAPTGELFF
CDR3nt: TGTGCCAGCAGCGTCGACGCCCCGACCGGGGAGCTGTTTTTT

d_gene: .
j_gene: TRBJ2-1
v_gene: TRBV7-3
abundance: .
CDR3aa: CASSLKAENEQFF
CDR3nt: TGTGCCAGCAGCCTAAAGGCGGAAAATGAGCAGTTCTTC

d_gene: .
j_gene: TRBJ2-1
v_gene: TRBV29-1
abundance: .
CDR3aa: CSVSTLSYNEQFF
CDR3nt: TGCAGCGTGTCTACGCTCTCCTACAATGAGCAGTTCTTC

d_gene: .
j_gene: TRBJ1-1
v_gene: TRBV11-3
abundance: .
CDR3aa: CASSFTSNTEAFF
CDR3nt: TGTGCCAGCTCCTTTACATCTAACACTGAAGCTTTCTTT

d_gene: .
j_gene: TRBJ1-3
v_gene: TRBV6-5
abundance: .
CDR3aa: CASSYSKVSSGNTIYF
CDR3nt: TGTGCCAGCAGTTACTCGAAGGTTTCCTCTGGAAACACCATATATTTT

d_gene: .
j_gene: TRBJ2-4
v_gene: TRBV7-9
abundance: few
CDR3aa: CASSPPLTLAKNIQYF
CDR3nt: TGTGCCAGCAGCCCCCCATTGACACTAGCCAAAAACATTCAGTACTTC

d_gene: TRBD1
j_gene: TRBJ1-4
v_gene: TRBV5-1
abundance: .
CDR3aa: CASSSTPGQGATNEKLFF
CDR3nt: TGCGCCAGCAGCTCCACACCGGGACAGGGGGCAACTAATGAAAAACTGTTTTTT

d_gene: TRBD1
j_gene: TRBJ1-5
v_gene: TRBV5-1
abundance: .
CDR3aa: CASSIGTGNQPQHF
CDR3nt: TGCGCCAGCAGCATCGGGACAGGGAATCAGCCCCAGCATTTT

d_gene: .
j_gene: TRBJ2-3
v_gene: TRBV7-2
abundance: .
CDR3aa: CASSWGITDTQYF
CDR3nt: TGTGCCAGCAGCTGGGGAATAACAGATACGCAGTATTTT

d_gene: TRBD1
j_gene: TRBJ1-5
v_gene: TRBV2
abundance: .
CDR3aa: CASGTDRGVSQPQHF
CDR3nt: TGTGCCAGCGGAACGGACAGGGGTGTTAGTCAGCCCCAGCATTTT

d_gene: .
j_gene: TRBJ1-2
v_gene: TRBV10-3
abundance: .
CDR3aa: CAILTTGANYGYTF
CDR3nt: TGTGCCATCTTAACGACAGGAGCTAACTATGGCTACACCTTC

d_gene: TRBD1
j_gene: TRBJ2-1
v_gene: TRBV7-7
abundance: .
CDR3aa: CASSEDRGAYNEQFF
CDR3nt: TGTGCCAGCAGCGAAGACAGGGGGGCCTACAATGAGCAGTTCTTC

d_gene: .
j_gene: TRBJ2-7
v_gene: TRBV27
abundance: once
CDR3aa: CASSLLGPYEQYF
CDR3nt: TGTGCCAGCAGCCTGCTGGGGCCCTACGAGCAGTACTTC